This passage covers 5 T cell receptor beta chains from one sample sequenced in a study of tumor-infiltrating lymphocytes in primary liver carcinoma. TCR beta cDNA was reverse-transcribed from roughly 520 ng of total RNA. The reaction used a constant-region primer and ProtoScript II reverse transcriptase. Slightly modified ARM-PCR, run as three nested multiplex PCR rounds, produced the TCR beta libraries. A C-beta reverse primer and TRBV1-TRBV30 forward primers served in each of the first two PCR rounds, at approximately 10 cycles apiece. TCRdb analysed the multiplex PCR reads with MiXCR anew, one entry per CDR3 protein. The data hold about 200,000 distinct CDR3 sequences, with about 65% observed a single time. Extraction also yielded germline DNA, while blood RNA was obtained from unsorted whole blood. Sequenced sample: peripheral blood. These receptors came from a woman aged 60-70 years with primary liver carcinoma and hepatitis B virus infection.

V usage is TRBV11-2 and J usage is TRBJ1-1; tentatively, D is TRBD1 (5 bases). With 9 bases removed from V and 7 bases from J, the gap between germline ends came to 39 bases. CDR1 and CDR2 from the germline V gene are SGHAT and FQNNGV. The CDR3 covers 20 residues. This chain's CDR3 is CASNPHQHGHLRFLGYEAFF. CDR3 coding DNA: TGTGCCAGTAACCCACATCAGCACGGACACCTTCGCTTTTTGGGCTATGAAGCTTTCTTT.

To note about this clonotype: An end of the junction does not agree with germline; a read error may underlie this. V and J are TRBV4-1 and TRBJ1-5; perhaps TRBD1 as D (5 bases). This CDR3 has 17 amino acids. The germline gives CDR1 MGHRA, CDR2 YSYEKL. CDR3 protein: CASSRTTGGSSNRPQHF. CDR3 coding DNA: TGCGCCAGCAGCCGCACCACGGGGGGGAGCAGCAATCGGCCCCAGCATTTT.

In the case of this clonotype: The conserved phenylalanine or tryptophan is not found at the CDR3 terminus, so this likely reflects a read error. The chain joins TRBV28 to TRBJ2-1; no firm D call. The length of the CDR3 is 13 residues. CDR1 and CDR2 (germline): MDHEN, SYDVKM. V lost 10 bases and J lost 7, with 17 bases in between. The CDR3 DNA sequence: TGTGCCACCCAAAAACCCGACCATAATGAGCAGTTCCTC. Translating gives CATQKPDHNEQFL.

Of note for this clonotype: At one boundary the junction diverges from the germline segment, which might be a read error. The genes are TRBV2 and TRBJ2-3; 11 bases align to TRBD1. The CDR3 spans 15 residues. Germline CDR1 and CDR2: SNHLY and FYNNEI. This CDR3 reads CASSAGTGGSDTQYF. Here the CDR3 DNA reads TGTGCAAGCAGTGCCGGGACAGGGGGATCAGATACGCAGTATTTT. Drawing the rest from reference TRBV2 and TRBJ2-3, the complete variable domain is EPEVTQTPSHQVTQMGQEVILRCVPISNHLYFYWYRQILGQKVEFLVSFYNNEISEKSEIFDDQFSVERPDGSNFTLKIRSTKLEDSAMYFCASSAGTGGSDTQYFGPGTRLTVL.

On this clonotype: One end of the junction varies from germline; a read error may be responsible. The genes are TRBV11-2 and TRBJ2-7; possible D gene TRBD1, 6 bases. This CDR3 is built from 14 residues. Per germline, CDR1 SGHAT and CDR2 FQNNGV. DNA for the CDR3: TGTACCAGCAGCCAGGCAGGGGCCACCTACGAGCAGCACTTC. Amino acids: CTSSQAGATYEQHF.